The text below deals with one T cell receptor beta chain. The antigen is not known. TCRdb reanalysed the reads using MiXCR and keeps one entry per CDR3 protein. This sample yields around 95,000 distinct CDR3 sequences, of which 25% to 30% are seen a single time; approximately 71% belongs to the top ten. This entry is derived from a study of T cell repertoires in cytomegalovirus infection. Background on the study: Use of recently identified HLA-C-restricted and well-studied HLA-B-restricted CMV epitopes was part of the study. Public TCR beta signatures provided an indication of both CMV infection and a matching HLA type.

Study-level findings and limits: HLA-C-restricted, CMV-specific TCR beta clonotypes were dominant ex vivo. Summed frequency of public TCR beta families distinguished CMV carriers with the relevant HLA.

Germline assignment: CDR1 SGHNT and CDR2 YENEEA. CDR3 size: 13 residues. Trimming removed 6 bases at V and 1 base at J, with 10 bases between. The TCR sequence derives from a human donor in good health (CMV status not recorded). Some clones in this sample may be carry-over from other donors' samples. The V and J genes are TRBV11-3 and TRBJ2-7; no definite D call. Sequencing used CD8+ T cells from cultured PBMCs, obtained from culture after CMV antigen stimulation. In DNA form, the CDR3 reads TGTGCCAGCAGTTTCGGCAGATCCTACGAGCAGTACTTC. Its protein product is CASSFGRSYEQYF.